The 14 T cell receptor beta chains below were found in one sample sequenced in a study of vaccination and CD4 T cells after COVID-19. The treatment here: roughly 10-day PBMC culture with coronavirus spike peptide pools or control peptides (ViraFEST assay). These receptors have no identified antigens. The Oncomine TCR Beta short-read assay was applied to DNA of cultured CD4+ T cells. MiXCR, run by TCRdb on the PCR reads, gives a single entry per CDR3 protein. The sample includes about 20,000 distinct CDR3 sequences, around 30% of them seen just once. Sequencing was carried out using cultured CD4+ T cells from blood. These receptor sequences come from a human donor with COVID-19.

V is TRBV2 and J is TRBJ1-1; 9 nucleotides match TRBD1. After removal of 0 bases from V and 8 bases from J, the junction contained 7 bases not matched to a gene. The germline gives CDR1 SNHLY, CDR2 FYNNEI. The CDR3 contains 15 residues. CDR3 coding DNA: TGTGCCAGCAGTGAAGCGCCCCCCGGGACAGGGGAAGCTTTCTTT. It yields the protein CASSEAPPGTGEAFF.

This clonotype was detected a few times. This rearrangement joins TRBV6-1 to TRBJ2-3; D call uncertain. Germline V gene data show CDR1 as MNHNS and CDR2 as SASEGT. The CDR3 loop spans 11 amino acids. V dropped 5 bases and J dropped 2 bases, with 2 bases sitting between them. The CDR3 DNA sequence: TGTGCCAGCAGTCCCACAGATACGCAGTATTTT. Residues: CASSPTDTQYF.

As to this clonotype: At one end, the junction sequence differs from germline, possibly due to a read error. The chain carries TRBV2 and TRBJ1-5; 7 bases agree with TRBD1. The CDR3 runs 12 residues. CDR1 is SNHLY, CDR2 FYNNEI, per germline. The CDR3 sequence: CASGTEVLPRHF. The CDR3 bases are TGTGCCAGCGGGACAGAAGTCCTCCCCCGGCATTTT.

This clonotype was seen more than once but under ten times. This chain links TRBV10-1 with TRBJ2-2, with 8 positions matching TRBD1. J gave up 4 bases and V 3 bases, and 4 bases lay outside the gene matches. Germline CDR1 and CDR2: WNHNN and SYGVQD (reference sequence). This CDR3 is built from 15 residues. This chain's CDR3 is CASSETGGSTGELFF. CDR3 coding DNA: TGCGCCAGCAGTGAAACAGGGGGAAGCACCGGGGAGCTGTTTTTT.

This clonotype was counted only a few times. CDR3 sequence: CSARGTDWTYEQYF. CDR3 bases: TGCAGTGCTAGGGGCACGGACTGGACCTACGAGCAGTACTTC. The chain employs TRBV20-1 and TRBJ2-7, with D perhaps TRBD2 (5 bases). Germline-derived CDR1 and CDR2 are DFQATT and SNEGSKA (reference sequence). V was clipped by 3 bases and J by 2 bases, with 14 bases between them. This CDR3 has 14 residues.

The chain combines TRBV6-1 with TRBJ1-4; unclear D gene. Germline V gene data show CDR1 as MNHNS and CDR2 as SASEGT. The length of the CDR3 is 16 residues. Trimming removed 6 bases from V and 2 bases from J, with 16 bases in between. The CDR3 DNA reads TGTGCCAGCAGCCGGCCCCGAGAGGCGACTAATGAAAAACTGTTTTTT. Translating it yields CASSRPREATNEKLFF.

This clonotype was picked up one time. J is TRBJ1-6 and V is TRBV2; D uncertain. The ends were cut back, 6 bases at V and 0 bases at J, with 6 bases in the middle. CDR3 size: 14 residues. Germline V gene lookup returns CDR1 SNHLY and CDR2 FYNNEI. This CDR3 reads CASRVGSYNSPLHF. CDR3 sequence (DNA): TGTGCCAGCAGGGTCGGCTCCTATAATTCACCCCTCCACTTT.

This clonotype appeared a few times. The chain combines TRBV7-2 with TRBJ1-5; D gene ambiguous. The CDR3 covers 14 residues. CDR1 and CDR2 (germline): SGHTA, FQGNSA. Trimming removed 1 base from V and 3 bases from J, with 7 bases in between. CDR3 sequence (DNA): TGTGCCAGCAGCTTAGATGTCCCCAATCAGCCCCAGCATTTT. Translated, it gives CASSLDVPNQPQHF.

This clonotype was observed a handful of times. The CDR3 DNA reads as TGTGCCAGCAGTGAAGCGCGGGGTTGGGGAGATACGCAGTATTTT. It is translated as CASSEARGWGDTQYF. The rearrangement links TRBV6-1 to TRBJ2-3; D possibly corresponds to TRBD2 (6 bases). From germline, CDR1 is MNHNS and CDR2 SASEGT. V gave up 0 bases and J gave up 5 bases, with 12 bases separating them. The CDR3 sequence is 15 residues long.

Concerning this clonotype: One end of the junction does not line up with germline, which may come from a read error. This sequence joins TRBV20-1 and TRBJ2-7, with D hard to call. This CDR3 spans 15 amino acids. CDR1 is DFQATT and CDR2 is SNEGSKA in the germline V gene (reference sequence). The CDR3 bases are TGCAATGCTAGAGATTTTCAGTTAAGCTCCTACGAGCAGTACTTC. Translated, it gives CNARDFQLSSYEQYF.

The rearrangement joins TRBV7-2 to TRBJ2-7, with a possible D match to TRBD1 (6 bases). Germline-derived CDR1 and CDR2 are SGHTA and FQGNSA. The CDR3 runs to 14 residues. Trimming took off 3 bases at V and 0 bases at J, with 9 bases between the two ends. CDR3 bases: TGTGCCAGCAGCTTGGGACATTCCTCCTACGAGCAGTACTTC. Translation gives CASSLGHSSYEQYF.

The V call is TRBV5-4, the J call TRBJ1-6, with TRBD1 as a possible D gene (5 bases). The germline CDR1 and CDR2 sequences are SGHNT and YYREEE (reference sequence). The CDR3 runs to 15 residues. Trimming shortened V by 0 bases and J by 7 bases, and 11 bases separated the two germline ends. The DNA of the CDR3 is TGTGCCAGCAGCTTGGACAGTAGGGGCAATTCACCCCTCCACTTT. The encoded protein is CASSLDSRGNSPLHF. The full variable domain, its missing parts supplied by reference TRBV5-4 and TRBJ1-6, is ETGVTQSPTHLIKTRGQQVTLRCSSQSGHNTVSWYQQALGQGPQFIFQYYREEENGRGNFPPRFSGLQFPNYSSELNVNALELDDSALYLCASSLDSRGNSPLHFGNGTRLTVT.

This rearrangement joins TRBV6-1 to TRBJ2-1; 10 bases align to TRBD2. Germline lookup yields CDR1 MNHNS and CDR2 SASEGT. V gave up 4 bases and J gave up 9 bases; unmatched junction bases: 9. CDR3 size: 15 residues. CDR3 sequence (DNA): TGTGCCAGCAGTGGGATAGCGGGGGGCCAGGGTGAGCAGTTCTTC. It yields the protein CASSGIAGGQGEQFF.

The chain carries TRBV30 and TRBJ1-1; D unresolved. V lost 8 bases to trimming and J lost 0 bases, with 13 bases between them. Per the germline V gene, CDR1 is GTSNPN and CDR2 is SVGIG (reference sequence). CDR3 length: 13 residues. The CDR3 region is CARTIGLNTEAFF. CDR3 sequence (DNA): TGTGCCCGCACGATAGGGTTGAACACTGAAGCTTTCTTT.